This T cell receptor (beta chain) derives from a study of molecular identifiers for immune sequencing clone quantification (dated by TCRdb to 2017 to 2018). About the investigation overall: For a replicate experiment, the RNA from either about 20,000 or 100,000 naive CD8 T cells was divided into five aliquots, and four of those aliquots went on to sequencing. CD8 T cells were used in a methods study to benchmark molecular-identifier clustering-based TCR repertoire sequencing (MIDCIRS) and TCR RNA copy counting. The study at large found these results: When barcode sub-clustering was omitted, TCR diversity was inflated by chimeric consensus sequences, with chimeras reaching as high as 47%. The sizes of highly expanded clones could end up underestimated when identical TCR molecules share a barcode. In CMV-specific effector cells, clones with more than 20 RNA copies accounted for over 99% of molecules, whereas in naive cells such clones accounted for under 1%. Naive libraries contained spiked-in Jurkat TCR RNA (10 copies' worth), which is not part of the donor repertoire. Spiked-in Jurkat TCR RNA equivalent to a single cell was reported to be detectable even among over 800,000 naive CD8 T cells. Modeling estimated around 3.2 recovered TCR RNA copies per cell, compared with about 10 by digital PCR, which implies about 32% capture efficiency.

According to the germline V gene, CDR1 reads LGHNT and CDR2 reads FRNRAP. V gives up 3 bases and J gives up 2 bases, and the segment between their germline ends measures 22 bases. From cysteine to phenylalanine, the CDR3 is 18 amino acids long. Kept here is only the CDR3 DNA, which spans 54 bases and is read in frame from base 1. Libraries of naive CD8 T cells were built from approximately 20,000 to 980,000 sorted cells, with 10%, 30% or 50% of the purified RNA used. Naive CD8 T cells, defined as CD8+CD4-CCR7+CD45RA+, were FACS-sorted into RLT Plus buffer on a BD FACSAria II. To test detection sensitivity, Jurkat RNA equivalent to roughly nine TCR copies was spiked into samples of about 18,000-1,000,000 naive CD8 T cells. CD8 T cells were enriched with RosetteSep CD8+ T Cell Enrichment Cocktail and Ficoll-Paque, followed by ACK red cell lysis. For this clonotype: What this receptor recognizes is not known. There are no base qualities to consult, and no much larger clone falls within one base.

The method was PCR. Sequencing was carried out with a NextSeq 500. Bulk TCR libraries were made following a previously described method, with the TCR primers given in Table S5. Purification of total RNA was performed with the Qiagen AllPrep DNA/RNA kit. Before any analysis, reads coming from multiple sequencing runs of the same library were combined into one pool. In the paper's pipeline: Only reads with exact TCR constant sequence were kept, trimmed to 150 nt, and grouped by their 12-nt molecular barcodes. Reads in each barcode group were sub-clustered using a 15% Levenshtein threshold, and a quality-weighted consensus sequence was built for each RNA molecule. Non-functional sequences were discarded, and so were lower-count sequences lying one edit away from another sequence. On the basis of fitting two negative binomial distributions, barcode sub-clusters with fewer than 20% of the maximum read count were discarded. Starting from the raw public reads, TCRdb applied fastp trimming at Q25, assembled clones with MiXCR and retained in-frame beta chains. Each entry merges the rows of one CDR3 protein and shows their most common DNA and genes. The V and J calls shown here were made by TCRdb, not taken from the authors' results. The sample includes around 460,000 distinct CDR3 sequences, with roughly 26% observed a single time. The top ten clones comprise roughly 0.79% of the sample.

The chain is made from TRBV12-5 and TRBJ2-5; the D gene is perhaps TRBD1, on 5 matching bases. This clonotype was obtained from a human donor in good health. Some libraries in this study had Jurkat cell RNA spiked in. Sequencing was carried out using naive CD8+ T cells from blood, with Jurkat cell RNA spiked in. In the paper's terms, the cell subset or site label means: FACS-sorted CD8+CD4-CCR7+CD45RA+ naive T cells. The CDR3 here reads CASGFQISLTAQQETQYF. The nucleotides read TGTGCTAGTGGTTTCCAGATATCTCTGACAGCTCAACAAGAGACCCAGTACTTC.